These 23 T cell receptor beta chains came from one sample sequenced in a study of cytomegalovirus exposure and HLA in healthy donors. The PCR had 60 Vbeta and 13 Jbeta primers. Sequencing was performed with immunoSEQ multiplex PCR; in TCRdb, only in-frame clones are kept and a portion is missing. Here the sample spans more than 150,000 clones, 75% being singletons. The sample consisted of PBMCs. These receptors were collected from a woman aged 40-49 years in good health and CMV-seropositive.

This clone is a singleton in its sample. The gene calls are TRBV2 and TRBJ2-5; 7 nucleotides match TRBD1. CDR3 length: 15 amino acids. The ends lost 7 bases at V and 2 bases at J; junction bases unmatched: 10. Germline V gene lookup returns CDR1 SNHLY and CDR2 FYNNEI. In nucleotides, the CDR3 is TGTGCCAGCATATTCCAGGGACAGCCACAAGAGACCCAGTACTTC. This sequence encodes CASIFQGQPQETQYF.

The chain employs TRBV10-3 and TRBJ2-5; D is possibly TRBD2 (5 bases). Trimming stripped 2 bases from V and 4 bases from J, with 17 bases between. There are 16 residues in the CDR3. CDR1 is ENHRY and CDR2 is SYGVKD in the germline V gene. The CDR3 coding sequence is TGTGCCATCAGTGAGGGGGAGTGGGGTGAGGGAGAGACCCAGTACTTC. This sequence encodes CAISEGEWGEGETQYF.

The chain links TRBV18 to TRBJ2-7; D possibly corresponds to TRBD2 (6 bases). In germline, CDR1 is KGHSH, CDR2 LQKENI. V lost 5 bases and J lost 3, with 11 bases in between. This CDR3 contains 13 residues. The CDR3 bases are TGTGCCAGCTCAACGGGAGAAGGCTACGAGCAGTACTTC. Translated, it gives CASSTGEGYEQYF. Together with reference TRBV18 and TRBJ2-7, the CDR3 gives the full variable domain: NAGVMQNPRHLVRRRGQEARLRCSPMKGHSHVYWYRQLPEEGLKFMVYLQKENIIDESGMPKERFSAEFPKEGPSILRIQQVVRGDSAAYFCASSTGEGYEQYFGPGTRLTVT.

The table lists this clone with a count of one. The DNA for the CDR3 is TGCGCCAGCAGCTTGGGAGGGACAGGGGGCGCCAACTATGGCTACACCTTC. The encoded protein is CASSLGGTGGANYGYTF. This rearrangement joins TRBV5-1 to TRBJ1-2; TRBD1 matches 12 bases. Germline loops: CDR1 SGHRS, CDR2 YFSETQ. Trimming removed 0 bases from V and 2 bases from J; junction bases left unmatched: 5. CDR3 size: 17 residues.

This clone was seen a single time. The rearrangement joins TRBV6-5 to TRBJ1-2; D is perhaps TRBD1 (5 bases). Germline loops: CDR1 MNHEY, CDR2 SVGAGI. This CDR3 has 16 residues. V was trimmed by 2 bases and J by 8 bases, leaving 21 bases between them. The CDR3 DNA is TGTGCCAGCAGTTACGGGGCGGGGGGATTCCAAGACGGCTACACCTTC. It yields the protein CASSYGAGGFQDGYTF.

The J gene is TRBJ1-1, the V gene TRBV9; D possibly corresponds to TRBD1 (5 bases). Germline loops: CDR1 SGDLS, CDR2 YYNGEE. This CDR3 has 13 residues. Trimming shortened V by 4 bases and J by 8 bases, and 15 bases separated the two germline ends. CDR3 residues: CASSTLDMSEAFF. The CDR3 DNA is TGTGCCAGCAGCACGCTGGACATGTCCGAAGCTTTCTTT.

Note on this clone: Other DNA sequences in this specimen translate into the identical CDR3. The V gene is TRBV4-2, the J gene TRBJ2-7, with 7 bases lining up with TRBD1. CDR3 length equals 15 residues. V shed 0 bases and J 4 bases; nucleotides not matched to a gene: 6. The germline V gene encodes CDR1 LGHNA and CDR2 YNFKEQ. CDR3 bases: TGTGCCAGCAGCCAAGATCCCGGGACAGAGTACGAGCAGTACTTC. Residues: CASSQDPGTEYEQYF.

DNA for the CDR3: TGCGCCAGCAGCCAATCGGGACAGCACTACGAGCAGTACTTC. It is translated as CASSQSGQHYEQYF. The genes are TRBV5-1 and TRBJ2-7; 7 positions match TRBD1. Germline assignment: CDR1 SGHRS and CDR2 YFSETQ. V shed 4 bases, J shed 3 bases, and the junction held 7 bases outside the gene matches. The CDR3 runs 14 residues.

The chain carries TRBV5-1 and TRBJ2-2; 8 bases line up with TRBD2. This CDR3 comprises 18 residues. V lost 0 bases and J lost 1; bases outside the gene matches: 8. Germline-derived CDR1 and CDR2 are SGHRS and YFSETQ. The CDR3 DNA follows: TGCGCCAGCAGCTTGGGGCGGCCGGCGGGGGGGAACACCGGGGAGCTGTTTTTT. Protein: CASSLGRPAGGNTGELFF.

The chain joins TRBV4-3 to TRBJ2-1, with 11 bases identical to TRBD1. There are 15 residues in the CDR3. Unmatched junction bases numbered 4, after V lost 5 bases and J lost 4 bases. CDR1 and CDR2 (germline): LGHNA, YSLEER. CDR3 sequence reads: CASSTGTGGYNEQFF. The CDR3 nucleotides read TGCGCCAGCAGCACCGGGACAGGGGGTTACAATGAGCAGTTCTTC.

The rearrangement joins TRBV2 to TRBJ1-5; tentative D call: TRBD1 (6 bases). V was cut by 4 bases and J by 4 bases, with 14 bases left in between. The germline gives CDR1 SNHLY, CDR2 FYNNEI. This CDR3 is built from 15 residues. CDR3 DNA: TGTGCCAGCAGTGCGAGGGGGGGTCGGAATCAGCCCCAGCATTTT. Amino acids: CASSARGGRNQPQHF.

This clone appeared a few times. The chain has TRBV7-9 and TRBJ2-3; 10 bases are a match to TRBD2. Germline V gives CDR1 SEHNR, CDR2 FQNEAQ (reference sequence). The V gene end was trimmed by 5 bases and the J gene end by 6 bases; junction bases not matched to a gene: 20. The CDR3 length is 19 residues. The CDR3 loop is CASSPPGGATSGPTDTQYF. The CDR3 coding sequence is TGTGCCAGCAGCCCCCCGGGGGGGGCGACTAGCGGGCCAACGGATACGCAGTATTTT.

The chain has TRBV11-3 and TRBJ2-1, with 14 bases matching TRBD2. The V and J ends lost 2 bases and 6 bases, in that order; junction bases with no gene match: 3. Germline V gene sequence: CDR1 SGHNT, CDR2 YENEEA. The CDR3 extends over 16 amino acids. CDR3 DNA sequence: TGTGCCAGCAGCTTATATGGACTAGCGGGAGGCAATGAGCAGTTCTTC. The encoded protein is CASSLYGLAGGNEQFF.

The gene calls are TRBV2 and TRBJ2-3; D might be TRBD1 (6 bases). Deletions cut 4 bases from V and 0 bases from J, with 8 bases between. The CDR3 is 14 amino acids. Germline CDR1 is SNHLY and CDR2 is FYNNEI. CDR3 loop: CASSVGQSTDTQYF. CDR3 nucleotide sequence: TGTGCCAGCAGTGTCGGACAGAGCACAGATACGCAGTATTTT.

V gene TRBV11-2 combines with J gene TRBJ2-3, with TRBD2 matching over 12 bases. Germline V gives CDR1 SGHAT, CDR2 FQNNGV. The length of the CDR3 is 17 residues. With V trimmed by 5 bases and J by 5 bases, 11 bases remained unmatched. CDR3 in DNA: TGTGCCAGCAGCCGATCTGGACTAGCGGGACCATTAGATACGCAGTATTTT. Its translation is CASSRSGLAGPLDTQYF.

The J gene is TRBJ2-3, the V gene TRBV18; the D gene is possibly TRBD1 (5 bases). This CDR3 has 16 residues. The ends were cut back, 2 bases at V and 2 bases at J, with 14 bases in the middle. Germline V gives CDR1 KGHSH, CDR2 LQKENI. CDR3 in DNA: TGTGCCAGCTCACCAAGGCCAGGGCCTACCACAGATACGCAGTATTTT. Translated, it gives CASSPRPGPTTDTQYF.

The rearrangement joins TRBV4-3 to TRBJ1-2; D might be TRBD1 (5 bases). The CDR3 sequence is 15 residues long. Trimming left V 0 bases short and J 3 bases short, with 11 bases between. Germline V gene sequence: CDR1 LGHNA, CDR2 YSLEER. The CDR3 protein is CASSQDPGSDYGYTF. The CDR3 DNA is TGCGCCAGCAGCCAAGATCCAGGGTCGGACTATGGCTACACCTTC.

The rearrangement links TRBV6-6 to TRBJ2-5; 14 nucleotides align to TRBD2. There are 14 residues in the CDR3. Germline trimming cut 5 bases from V and 4 bases from J; bases unmatched to any gene: 0. Looked up from germline, CDR1 is MNHNY and CDR2 is SVGAGI (reference sequence). The CDR3 loop reads CASSGLAGGETQYF. As DNA, the CDR3 is TGTGCCAGCAGTGGACTAGCGGGAGGAGAGACCCAGTACTTC.

This clone was recorded once. The V call is TRBV21-1, the J call TRBJ2-3; the D call in the table, TRBD2, was not verified against the DNA. TRBV21-1 is labeled a pseudogene. The CDR3 is made up of 17 amino acids. CDR3 region: CASSKGFERERTDTQYF. The CDR3 region has the DNA TGTGCCAGCAGCAAGGGGTTCGAGCGGGAACGCACAGATACGCAGTATTTT.

The sample holds a few counts of this clone. The genes are TRBV18 and TRBJ2-7; the match to TRBD2 covers 11 bases. The germline gives CDR1 KGHSH, CDR2 LQKENI. V gave up 1 base and J gave up 6 bases; unmatched junction bases: 8. CDR3 length: 16 residues. CDR3: CASSPRVIAGGSEQYF. The CDR3 DNA follows: TGTGCCAGCTCACCACGAGTGATAGCGGGAGGGAGCGAGCAGTACTTC.

The chain has TRBV11-3 and TRBJ2-4; 8 nucleotides align to TRBD2. Germline lookup yields CDR1 SGHNT and CDR2 YENEEA. CDR3 size: 16 residues. The junction had 13 bases not matched to a gene; V was cut back by 5 bases and J by 7 bases. The CDR3 region is CASSRGLAGPGNIQYF. In nucleotides, the CDR3 is TGTGCCAGCAGCCGAGGCTTAGCGGGACCGGGGAACATTCAGTACTTC.

The genes are TRBV9 and TRBJ1-2; D is ambiguous. CDR1 and CDR2 from the germline V gene are SGDLS and YYNGEE. The CDR3 has 13 amino acids. V was shortened by 3 bases and J by 1 base, with 7 bases between the two germline ends. Here the CDR3 DNA reads TGTGCCAGCAGCGCACAGAGTAACTATGGCTACACCTTC. Translating it yields CASSAQSNYGYTF.

The chain uses TRBV7-2 and TRBJ2-2; D is ambiguous. In germline, CDR1 is SGHTA, CDR2 FQGNSA. This CDR3 has 14 residues. V gave up 7 bases and J gave up 6 bases, with 15 bases separating them. The CDR3 loop reads CASTLRSNAGELFF. CDR3 nucleotide sequence: TGTGCCAGCACCCTGAGAAGTAACGCCGGGGAGCTGTTTTTT.